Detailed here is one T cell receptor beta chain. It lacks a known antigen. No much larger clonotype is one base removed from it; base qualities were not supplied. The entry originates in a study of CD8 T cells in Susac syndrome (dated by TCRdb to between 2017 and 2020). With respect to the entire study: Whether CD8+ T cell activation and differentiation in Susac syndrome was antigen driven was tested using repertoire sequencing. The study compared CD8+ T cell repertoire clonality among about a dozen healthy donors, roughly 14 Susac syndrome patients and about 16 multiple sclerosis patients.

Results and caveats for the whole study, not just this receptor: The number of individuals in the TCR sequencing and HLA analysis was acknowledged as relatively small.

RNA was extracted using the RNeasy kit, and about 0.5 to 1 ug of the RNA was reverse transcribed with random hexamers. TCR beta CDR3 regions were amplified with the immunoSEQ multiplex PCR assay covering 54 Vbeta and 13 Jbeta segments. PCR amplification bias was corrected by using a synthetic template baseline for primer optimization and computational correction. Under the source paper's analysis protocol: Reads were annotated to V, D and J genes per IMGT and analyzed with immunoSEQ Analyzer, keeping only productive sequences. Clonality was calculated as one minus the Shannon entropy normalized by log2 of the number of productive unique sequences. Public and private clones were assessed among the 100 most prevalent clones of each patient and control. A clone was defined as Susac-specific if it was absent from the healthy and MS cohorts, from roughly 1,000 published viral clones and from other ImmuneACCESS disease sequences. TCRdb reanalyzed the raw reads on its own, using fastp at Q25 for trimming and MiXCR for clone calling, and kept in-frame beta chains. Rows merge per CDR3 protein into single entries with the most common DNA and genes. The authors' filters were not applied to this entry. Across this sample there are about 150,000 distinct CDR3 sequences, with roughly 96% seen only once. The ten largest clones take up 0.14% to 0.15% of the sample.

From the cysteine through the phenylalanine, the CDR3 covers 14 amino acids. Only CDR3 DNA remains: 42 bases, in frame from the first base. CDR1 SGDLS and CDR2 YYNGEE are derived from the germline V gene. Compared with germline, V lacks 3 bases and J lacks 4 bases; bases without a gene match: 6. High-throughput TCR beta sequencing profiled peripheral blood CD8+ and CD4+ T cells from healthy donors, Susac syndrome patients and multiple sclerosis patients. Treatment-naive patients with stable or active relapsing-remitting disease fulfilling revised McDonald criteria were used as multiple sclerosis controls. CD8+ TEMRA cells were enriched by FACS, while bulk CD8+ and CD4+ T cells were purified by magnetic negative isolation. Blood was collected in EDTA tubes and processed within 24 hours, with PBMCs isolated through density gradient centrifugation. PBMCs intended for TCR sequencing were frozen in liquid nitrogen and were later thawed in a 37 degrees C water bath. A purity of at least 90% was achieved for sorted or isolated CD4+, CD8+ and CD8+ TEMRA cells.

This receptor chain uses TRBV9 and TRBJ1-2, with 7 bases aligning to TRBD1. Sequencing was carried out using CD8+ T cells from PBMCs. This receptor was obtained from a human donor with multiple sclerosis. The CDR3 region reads CASSATGEGYGYTF. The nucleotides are TGTGCCAGCAGCGCCACAGGGGAGGGCTATGGCTACACCTTC.